The 5 T cell receptor beta chains below come from one sample, sequenced in a study of cytomegalovirus exposure and HLA in healthy donors. Researchers ran the PCR with 60 Vbeta and 13 Jbeta primers. Assay: immunoSEQ multiplex PCR; the TCRdb copy retains only in-frame clones and omits some. This specimen shows 150,000 to 200,000 clones; the ten leading clones hold 2.1%. Sequenced input: PBMCs. The receptors come from a young man in good health and CMV-seronegative.

V usage is TRBV6-5 and J usage is TRBJ1-5, with a possible D match to TRBD1 (5 bases). Germline loops: CDR1 MNHEY, CDR2 SVGAGI. The length of the CDR3 is 13 residues. Deletions cut 2 bases from V and 5 bases from J, with 7 bases between. CDR3 sequence (DNA): TGTGCCAGCAGTTACGCGGGGGATCAGCCCCAGCATTTT. This translates into CASSYAGDQPQHF.

The genes are TRBV5-1 and TRBJ2-2, with TRBD1 identical over 12 bases. Germline CDR1 is SGHRS and CDR2 is YFSETQ. CDR3 size: 16 residues. Losses at the gene ends were 4 bases for V and 8 bases for J; bases not matched to a gene: 9. CDR3: CASSASGQGAKGELFF. The CDR3 bases are TGCGCCAGCAGCGCCTCGGGACAGGGGGCAAAAGGGGAGCTGTTTTTT.

The chain uses TRBV5-4 and TRBJ1-5; a weak D match, TRBD1 (5 bases). Per the germline V gene, CDR1 is SGHNT and CDR2 is YYREEE (reference sequence). The CDR3 totals 15 residues. Trimming removed 4 bases at V and 0 bases at J, with 11 bases between. The CDR3 loop reads CASSKGGDSNQPQHF. CDR3 bases: TGTGCCAGCAGCAAGGGAGGGGATAGCAATCAGCCCCAGCATTTT.

The J gene is TRBJ1-1, the V gene TRBV7-2, with D tentatively TRBD1 (5 bases). CDR3 length: 15 amino acids. CDR1 SGHTA and CDR2 FQGNSA come from the germline V gene. Trimming removed 2 bases from V and 6 bases from J, with 16 bases in between. The DNA for the CDR3 is TGTGCCAGCAGCTTATGGACGGGGGTCTTCGCTGAAGCTTTCTTT. This gives the protein CASSLWTGVFAEAFF.

The chain carries TRBV7-9 and TRBJ1-2, with TRBD1 identical over 7 bases. This CDR3 is built from 13 residues. Germline trimming cut 5 bases from V and 4 bases from J; bases unmatched to any gene: 4. The germline V gene encodes CDR1 SEHNR and CDR2 FQNEAQ (reference sequence). CDR3 in DNA: TGTGCCAGCAGCGACAGGGTTGGCTATGGCTACACCTTC. Amino acids: CASSDRVGYGYTF. The variable domain in full, with the rest retrieved from reference TRBV7-9 and TRBJ1-2, is DTGVSQNPRHKITKRGQNVTFRCDPISEHNRLYWYRQTLGQGPEFLTYFQNEAQLEKSRLLSDRFSAERPKGSFSTLEIQRTEQGDSAMYLCASSDRVGYGYTFGSGTRLTVV.